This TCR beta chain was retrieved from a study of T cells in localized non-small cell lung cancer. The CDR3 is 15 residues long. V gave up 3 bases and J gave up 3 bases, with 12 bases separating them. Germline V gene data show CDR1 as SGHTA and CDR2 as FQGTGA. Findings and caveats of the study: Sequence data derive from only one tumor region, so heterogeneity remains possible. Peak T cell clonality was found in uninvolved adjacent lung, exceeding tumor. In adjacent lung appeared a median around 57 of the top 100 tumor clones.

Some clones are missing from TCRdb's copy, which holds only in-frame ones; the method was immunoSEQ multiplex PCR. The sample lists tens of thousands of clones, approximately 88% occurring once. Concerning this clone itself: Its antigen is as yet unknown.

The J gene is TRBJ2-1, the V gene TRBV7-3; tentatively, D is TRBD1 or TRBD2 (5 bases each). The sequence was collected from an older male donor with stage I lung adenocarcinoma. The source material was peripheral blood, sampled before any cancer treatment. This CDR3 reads CASSLRGVGYNEQFF. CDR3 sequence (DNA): TGTGCCAGCAGCTTGAGGGGAGTCGGCTACAATGAGCAGTTCTTC.